One sample yielded the 30 T cell receptor beta chains listed below, sequenced in a study of T cells after yellow fever vaccination (dated by TCRdb to between 2018 and 2021). Reading the label with the study, this specimen's treatment or condition is: live attenuated yellow fever vaccine strain. To prepare the library, 5' RACE was applied. The sequencer was an Illumina HiSeq 2500. TCRdb reran the public reads through fastp at Q25 and MiXCR, keeping productive beta chains. Each entry merges the rows of one CDR3 protein and shows their most common DNA and genes. A total of more than 350,000 distinct CDR3 sequences appear in this sample, around a tenth of them only once. The top ten clones comprise about 17% of the sample. Specimen: PBMCs, collected on the day of the first yellow fever vaccination. The receptors stem from a man aged 18-30 years who received the YFV17D yellow fever vaccine.

V and J are TRBV20-1 and TRBJ2-4, with 10 bases lining up with TRBD1. The CDR3 is 14 residues long. V was pared by 6 bases and J by 5 bases, with 7 bases of the junction left unmatched. Looked up from germline, CDR1 is DFQATT and CDR2 is SNEGSKA (reference sequence). As DNA, the CDR3 is TGCAGTGCCGCGCGCGGGACAGGGGAAAACATTCAGTACTTC. Translated: CSAARGTGENIQYF.

The chain uses TRBV4-3 and TRBJ2-4; D remains ambiguous. V lost 1 base and J lost 1, with 5 bases in between. Germline V gives CDR1 LGHNA, CDR2 YSLEER. The CDR3 sequence is 14 residues long. The CDR3, as DNA: TGCGCCAGCAGCCAAGGAAGGGCCAAAAACATTCAGTACTTC. Its translation is CASSQGRAKNIQYF.

The rearrangement links TRBV4-3 to TRBJ2-5; 9 nucleotides agree with TRBD2. This CDR3 is 17 amino acids long. V lost 0 bases to trimming and J lost 6 bases; unmatched junction nucleotides: 11. From germline, CDR1 is LGHNA and CDR2 YSLEER. In nucleotides, the CDR3 is TGCGCCAGCAGCCAAGACTTCCCGGGACTAGCAGGGAAGACCCAGTACTTC. Translation gives CASSQDFPGLAGKTQYF.

This chain joins TRBV7-9 and TRBJ1-1; D gene ambiguous. V was clipped by 4 bases and J by 0 bases, with 9 bases between them. The CDR3 extends over 14 amino acids. CDR1 is SEHNR and CDR2 is FQNEAQ in the germline V gene (reference sequence). CDR3 in amino acids: CASSYPEVNTEAFF. The CDR3, as DNA: TGTGCCAGCAGCTACCCCGAGGTGAACACTGAAGCTTTCTTT.

This clonotype was counted at least ten times. V is TRBV28 and J is TRBJ2-1; D perhaps matches TRBD2 (7 bases). The V and J ends lost 4 bases and 3 bases respectively, with 13 bases between them. The CDR3 is 15 residues long. Germline V gene sequence: CDR1 MDHEN, CDR2 SYDVKM. CDR3 sequence reads: CASSYVGGLYNEQFF. The DNA for the CDR3 is TGTGCCAGCAGTTATGTCGGGGGGCTCTACAATGAGCAGTTCTTC.

The gene calls are TRBV4-1 and TRBJ2-6, with TRBD2 matching 14 bases. J was trimmed by 0 bases and V by 4 bases; bases with no gene match: 8. This CDR3 is 20 amino acids long. CDR1 is MGHRA, CDR2 YSYEKL, per germline. CDR3 in DNA: TGCGCCAGCAGCCGACGGCCGGGACTAGCGGGGGACTCTGGGGCCAACGTCCTGACTTTC. Protein product: CASSRRPGLAGDSGANVLTF.

This clonotype came up many times. J is TRBJ2-2 and V is TRBV10-3; TRBD1 matches 9 bases. This CDR3 is 15 amino acids long. Germline values: CDR1 ENHRY, CDR2 SYGVKD. The V segment lost 6 bases and the J segment 6 bases; nucleotides outside the gene matches: 8. The CDR3 reads CAIRERQGVAGELFF. CDR3 nucleotide sequence: TGTGCCATCAGGGAAAGACAGGGGGTGGCCGGGGAGCTGTTTTTT.

This clonotype occurred a few times. An end of the junction does not agree with germline; a read error may underlie this. This chain connects TRBV20-1 to TRBJ1-4, with D tentatively TRBD1 (5 bases). Germline V lookup: CDR1 DFQATT, CDR2 SNEGSKA (reference sequence). This CDR3 is built from 15 residues. CDR3 region: CSVRHAGTPNEKLFF. The CDR3 region has the DNA TGCAGTGTTAGACACGCCGGGACTCCAAATGAAAAACTGTTTTTT.

The chain carries TRBV28 and TRBJ1-5, with D unclear. Trimming took off 5 bases at V and 1 base at J, with 6 bases between the two ends. This CDR3 region has 13 residues. From germline, CDR1 is MDHEN and CDR2 SYDVKM. CDR3 sequence reads: CASSGQSNQPQHF. The CDR3 DNA follows: TGTGCCAGCAGTGGGCAAAGCAATCAGCCCCAGCATTTT.

This clonotype was seen ten or more times. The chain employs TRBV6-5 and TRBJ2-1; 12 bases are shared with TRBD1. V shed 3 bases, J shed 9 bases, and the junction held 6 bases outside the gene matches. This CDR3 region has 15 residues. Germline V gene sequence: CDR1 MNHEY, CDR2 SVGAGI. The CDR3 is CASSYRDRGRAEQFF. In DNA form, the CDR3 reads TGTGCCAGCAGTTATAGGGACAGGGGGCGGGCTGAGCAGTTCTTC.

The chain links TRBV5-1 to TRBJ1-1, with a weak D call TRBD1 (5 bases). With 3 bases removed from V and 1 base from J, the gap between germline ends came to 10 bases. The germline gives CDR1 SGHRS, CDR2 YFSETQ. This CDR3 spans 14 amino acids. The CDR3 DNA follows: TGCGCCAGCAGCTGGGACGGATCGAACACTGAAGCTTTCTTT. Residues: CASSWDGSNTEAFF. Full variable domain (remainder filled in from reference TRBV5-1 and TRBJ1-1): KAGVTQTPRYLIKTRGQQVTLSCSPISGHRSVSWYQQTPGQGLQFLFEYFSETQRNKGNFPGRFSGRQFSNSRSEMNVSTLELGDSALYLCASSWDGSNTEAFFGQGTRLTVV.

The table lists this clonotype with a few counts. This sequence joins TRBV5-1 and TRBJ2-4; 7 bases line up with TRBD1. Germline values: CDR1 SGHRS, CDR2 YFSETQ. The CDR3 spans 14 residues. The ends lost 1 base at V and 8 bases at J; junction bases unmatched: 6. The DNA of the CDR3 is TGCGCCAGCAGCTTGAGCATAGGGGGCTACATTCAGTACTTC. Its protein is CASSLSIGGYIQYF.

The chain joins TRBV5-4 to TRBJ2-1, with TRBD2 matching 16 bases. This CDR3 spans 19 amino acids. CDR1 is SGHNT and CDR2 is YYREEE in the germline V gene (reference sequence). After removal of 0 bases from V and 3 bases from J, the junction contained 6 bases not matched to a gene. The CDR3 DNA reads TGTGCCAGCAGCTTGGCCGGGACTAGCGGGGGGGCGGTCTACAATGAGCAGTTCTTC. Amino acids: CASSLAGTSGGAVYNEQFF.

In this sample, this clonotype turned up many times. The chain employs TRBV12-3 or TRBV12-4 and TRBJ2-3, with a tentative D call TRBD2 (5 bases). The CDR3 has 13 amino acids. V was shortened by 5 bases and J by 7 bases, with 13 bases between the two germline ends. CDR3 amino acids: CASSLLLAHTQYF. The CDR3 nucleotides are TGTGCCAGCAGTCTCCTCCTAGCTCATACGCAGTATTTT.

The chain carries TRBV5-1 and TRBJ2-3; TRBD1 is a possible D gene (6 bases). CDR3 length equals 14 residues. The ends were cut back, 2 bases at V and 2 bases at J, with 9 bases in the middle. The germline V gene has CDR1 SGHRS and CDR2 YFSETQ. In DNA form, the CDR3 reads TGCGCCAGCAGCTTCAACAGGGACACAGATACGCAGTATTTT. This codes for CASSFNRDTDTQYF. Full variable domain (missing parts from reference TRBV5-1 and TRBJ2-3): KAGVTQTPRYLIKTRGQQVTLSCSPISGHRSVSWYQQTPGQGLQFLFEYFSETQRNKGNFPGRFSGRQFSNSRSEMNVSTLELGDSALYLCASSFNRDTDTQYFGPGTRLTVL.

The gene calls are TRBV7-2 and TRBJ1-2; D perhaps matches TRBD1 (5 bases). V was shortened by 1 base and J by 4 bases, with 16 bases between the two germline ends. CDR1 and CDR2 (germline): SGHTA, FQGNSA. This CDR3 is 16 amino acids long. DNA for the CDR3: TGTGCCAGCAGCTTAGGATCGGCAGGGTCCGCCTATGGCTACACCTTC. It yields the protein CASSLGSAGSAYGYTF.

In this sample, this clonotype turned up a few times. CDR3 DNA: TGTGCCAGCAGCTTGGGGAGGGAGACTGAAGCTTTCTTT. The encoded protein is CASSLGRETEAFF. V gene TRBV7-3 combines with J gene TRBJ1-1; D unresolved. Germline V gives CDR1 SGHTA, CDR2 FQGTGA. Deletions cut 3 bases from V and 5 bases from J, with 10 bases between. This CDR3 is 13 amino acids long.

This clonotype was observed a few times. The V and J genes are TRBV5-1 and TRBJ1-2; tentative D call: TRBD1 (5 bases). The CDR3 is 18 residues long. V was cut by 2 bases and J by 4 bases, with 24 bases left in between. Germline-derived CDR1 and CDR2 are SGHRS and YFSETQ. CDR3 protein: CASSFRGTPRLTLYGYTF. CDR3 coding DNA: TGCGCCAGCAGCTTTCGCGGGACGCCCAGACTTACCCTCTATGGCTACACCTTC.

The chain recombines TRBV7-8 with TRBJ2-3, with TRBD2 identical over 7 bases. The length of the CDR3 is 14 residues. V shed 10 bases, J shed 3 bases, and the junction held 10 bases outside the gene matches. Germline V CDR1 and CDR2: SGHVS, FQNEAQ. In DNA, the CDR3 is TGTGCCACCGCCTCGCGAGCGGGGACAGATACGCAGTATTTT. This encodes CATASRAGTDTQYF.

This clonotype appeared a few times. The chain uses TRBV7-2 and TRBJ1-5; 7 bases map to TRBD1. This CDR3 region has 16 residues. Germline V gene sequence: CDR1 SGHTA, CDR2 FQGNSA. After removal of 5 bases from V and 1 base from J, the junction contained 8 bases not matched to a gene. CDR3 coding DNA: TGTGCCAGCAGCAAAGCCAGGGGGAAGAGCAATCAGCCCCAGCATTTT. Encoded protein: CASSKARGKSNQPQHF.

The sample holds a few counts of this clonotype. The V and J genes are TRBV4-2 and TRBJ2-7; no firm D call. Germline loops: CDR1 LGHNA, CDR2 YNFKEQ. The CDR3 consists of 14 residues. Trimming cost V 5 bases and J 5 bases, with 16 bases left between them. DNA for the CDR3: TGTGCCAGCAGCTACGAGACCGCTACGCACGAGCAGTACTTC. Its protein product is CASSYETATHEQYF.

The table lists this clonotype with a few counts. The chain joins TRBV11-2 to TRBJ2-7, with unresolved D. Germline lookup yields CDR1 SGHAT and CDR2 FQNNGV. The CDR3 runs 14 residues. Trimming cost V 5 bases and J 1 base, with 12 bases left between them. The CDR3 region has the DNA TGTGCCAGCAGCGAAGGTAGTGGGTCCTACGAGCAGTACGTC. As protein: CASSEGSGSYEQYV.

This clonotype was observed a few times. The chain employs TRBV20-1 and TRBJ2-1; 15 nucleotides match TRBD2. Germline values: CDR1 DFQATT, CDR2 SNEGSKA (reference sequence). The CDR3 runs to 15 residues. V gave up 6 bases and J gave up 8 bases; unmatched junction bases: 8. CDR3 loop: CSARGLAGGRDEQFF. The CDR3, as DNA: TGCAGTGCCCGGGGACTAGCGGGGGGAAGGGATGAGCAGTTCTTC.

This clonotype came up many times. The chain has TRBV5-1 and TRBJ2-3, with D tentatively TRBD1 (5 bases). Germline V CDR1 and CDR2: SGHRS, YFSETQ. Trimming left V 4 bases short and J 0 bases short, with 12 bases between. This CDR3 has 15 amino acids. In DNA form, the CDR3 reads TGCGCCAGCAGCATAGGGGATCACAGCACAGATACGCAGTATTTT. It translates to CASSIGDHSTDTQYF. Full variable domain (missing parts from reference TRBV5-1 and TRBJ2-3): KAGVTQTPRYLIKTRGQQVTLSCSPISGHRSVSWYQQTPGQGLQFLFEYFSETQRNKGNFPGRFSGRQFSNSRSEMNVSTLELGDSALYLCASSIGDHSTDTQYFGPGTRLTVL.

In its sample, this clonotype was seen a few times. This rearrangement joins TRBV7-2 to TRBJ1-5; D not resolved. Germline CDR1 reads SGHTA; CDR2 reads FQGNSA. The V gene lost 1 base and the J gene lost 6 bases, with 13 bases spanning the gap. The CDR3 has 15 residues. CDR3 sequence (DNA): TGTGCCAGCAGCTTAGGGTCAGATCGGGTTCAGCCCCAGCATTTT. It codes for CASSLGSDRVQPQHF. Variable domain in full (rest from reference TRBV7-2 and TRBJ1-5): GAGVSQSPSNKVTEKGKDVELRCDPISGHTALYWYRQSLGQGLEFLIYFQGNSAPDKSGLPSDRFSAERTGGSVSTLTIQRTQQEDSAVYLCASSLGSDRVQPQHFGDGTRLSIL.

This clonotype appeared many times. The genes are TRBV28 and TRBJ2-3; D remains unclear. CDR3 length: 13 amino acids. Per the germline V gene, CDR1 is MDHEN and CDR2 is SYDVKM. Trimming took 6 bases from V and 4 from J, leaving 11 bases between them. CDR3 sequence reads: CASSRLGPDTQYF. The CDR3 nucleotides read TGTGCCAGCAGCCGATTAGGTCCAGATACGCAGTATTTT.

In this sample, this clonotype turned up a few times. The V call is TRBV9, the J call TRBJ2-7; TRBD2 matches 8 bases. Per germline, CDR1 SGDLS and CDR2 YYNGEE. J lost 3 bases, V lost 3 bases, and 5 bases had no gene match. The CDR3 runs to 14 residues. The CDR3 DNA follows: TGTGCCAGCAGCGGCGGGGGGCCCGTCTACGAGCAGTACTTC. It translates to CASSGGGPVYEQYF.

This clonotype was counted many times. The chain couples TRBV7-9 to TRBJ1-1; D not certain. Germline V gives CDR1 SEHNR, CDR2 FQNEAQ (reference sequence). There are 13 residues in the CDR3. V lost 1 base and J lost 0, with 3 bases in between. The CDR3 region has the DNA TGTGCCAGCAGCTTAGACATGAACACTGAAGCTTTCTTT. Protein sequence: CASSLDMNTEAFF.

This clonotype has more than one count but fewer than ten. V usage is TRBV4-3 and J usage is TRBJ1-4; 7 nucleotides align to TRBD1. Per the germline V gene, CDR1 is LGHNA and CDR2 is YSLEER. The CDR3 loop spans 15 amino acids. Unmatched junction bases numbered 3, after V lost 5 bases and J lost 0 bases. The CDR3 reads CASSKDRSTNEKLFF. The CDR3 nucleotides are TGCGCCAGCAGCAAGGACAGGTCAACTAATGAAAAACTGTTTTTT.

Comment on this clonotype: A read error may explain this, as a much larger clone is one base away. This sequence joins TRBV7-3 and TRBJ2-5; no clear D. The V and J ends lost 0 bases and 4 bases respectively, with 18 bases between them. Germline CDR1 and CDR2: SGHTA and FQGTGA. The CDR3 spans 17 residues. Written as DNA, the CDR3 is TGTGCCAGCAGCTTAACCGGTTCACTTCTGCCTGTAGAGACCCAGTACTTC. Its protein product is CASSLTGSLLPVETQYF.